Below, 7 T cell receptor beta chains from the same sample are listed, as sequenced in a study of shared clonotypes between healthy human individuals. The naive CD8 fraction comprised CD45RO-negative cells positively selected for CCR7 and excluded terminally differentiated effector memory CD45RA+ cells. Sequencing used immunoSEQ multiplex PCR; TCRdb keeps in-frame clones, though not all of them. The sample contains around 2.1 million clones, 93% of which appear only once. Specimen: naive CD8+ T cells from PBMCs. These receptors all stem from a man younger than 30 in good health. Some clones in this sample may be carry-over from other donors' samples.

This clone was counted once. The chain links TRBV11-2 to TRBJ2-7; D is perhaps TRBD1 (5 bases). This CDR3 is 13 amino acids long. V was clipped by 3 bases and J by 5 bases, with 11 bases between them. In germline, CDR1 is SGHAT, CDR2 FQNNGV. For the CDR3, the DNA is TGTGCCAGCAGCTTCGCAGGGCGCAACGAGCAGTACTTC. Translated: CASSFAGRNEQYF.

About this clone itself: This same CDR3 is encoded by further DNA sequences in the sample. CDR3 sequence: CASSLGAGEQFF. CDR3 bases: TGTGCCAGCAGCTTAGGGGCGGGGGAGCAGTTCTTC. V and J are TRBV7-9 and TRBJ2-1; tentatively, D is TRBD2 (6 bases). The ends were cut back, 1 base at V and 10 bases at J, with 8 bases in the middle. Germline CDR1 reads SEHNR; CDR2 reads FQNEAQ (reference sequence). The CDR3 loop spans 12 amino acids.

V is TRBV4-2 and J is TRBJ2-7; tentative D call: TRBD1 (6 bases). Per the germline V gene, CDR1 is LGHNA and CDR2 is YNFKEQ. This CDR3 comprises 15 residues. V was clipped by 2 bases and J by 3 bases, with 14 bases between them. CDR3 amino acids: CASSQLSGASYEQYF. Here the CDR3 DNA reads TGTGCCAGCAGCCAACTATCAGGGGCCAGCTACGAGCAGTACTTC.

The genes are TRBV7-9 and TRBJ1-4, with D hard to call. Trimming stripped 5 bases from V and 6 bases from J, with 19 bases between. This CDR3 comprises 16 residues. The germline V gene has CDR1 SEHNR and CDR2 FQNEAQ (reference sequence). The CDR3 here is CASSPHTSAADEKLFF. The DNA for the CDR3 is TGTGCCAGCAGCCCCCATACTTCGGCAGCCGATGAAAAACTGTTTTTT.

Written as DNA, the CDR3 is TGTGCCACCAGCAGAGGCCTGCATACCGCCCAGGGAAGCTCCTACGAGCAGTACTTC. Residues: CATSRGLHTAQGSSYEQYF. The V and J genes are TRBV15 and TRBJ2-7; TRBD1 is a possible D gene (5 bases). Trimming pared 1 base from V and 0 bases from J, leaving 22 bases between. CDR3 length: 19 amino acids. Germline V gene lookup returns CDR1 LNHNV and CDR2 YYDKDF (reference sequence).

This chain connects TRBV7-8 to TRBJ1-5; D perhaps matches TRBD1 (6 bases). Germline V gene data show CDR1 as SGHVS and CDR2 as FQNEAQ. Trimming pared 4 bases from V and 4 bases from J, leaving 14 bases between. The CDR3 totals 15 residues. CDR3 sequence reads: CASSSGASHNQPQHF. The CDR3 DNA is TGTGCCAGCAGCTCGGGGGCATCACATAATCAGCCCCAGCATTTT.

The chain joins TRBV27 to TRBJ2-2; 11 positions agree with TRBD2. Germline loops: CDR1 MNHEY, CDR2 SMNVEV (reference sequence). The CDR3 is made up of 19 amino acids. V lost 7 bases to trimming and J lost 5 bases; unmatched junction nucleotides: 18. CDR3 sequence: CASTRHGVAGGPRTGELFF. As DNA, the CDR3 is TGTGCCAGCACCCGGCATGGGGTAGCGGGAGGGCCGCGGACCGGGGAGCTGTTTTTT.